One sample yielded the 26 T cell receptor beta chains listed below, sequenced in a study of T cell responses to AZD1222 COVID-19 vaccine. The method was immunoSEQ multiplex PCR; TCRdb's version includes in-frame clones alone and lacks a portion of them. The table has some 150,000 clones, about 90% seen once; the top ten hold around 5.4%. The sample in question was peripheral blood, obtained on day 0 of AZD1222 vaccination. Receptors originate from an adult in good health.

The chain's CDR3 is CASSLVGAGEGNEQFF. The CDR3 DNA reads as TGTGCCAGCAGCTTAGTCGGCGCGGGAGAAGGCAATGAGCAGTTCTTC. V is TRBV7-2 and J is TRBJ2-1; 7 nucleotides line up with TRBD2. V gave up 1 base and J gave up 6 bases; unmatched junction bases: 9. Germline CDR1 SGHTA, CDR2 FQGNSA. This CDR3 is built from 16 residues.

The CDR3 sequence is CASSPRGVIHGYTF. CDR3 bases: TGTGCCAGCAGCCCGCGAGGGGTTATACATGGCTACACCTTC. This chain joins TRBV5-4 and TRBJ1-2; a weak D match, TRBD1 (5 bases). V lost 4 bases, J lost 6 bases, and 16 bases lay in between. In germline, CDR1 is SGHNT, CDR2 YYREEE (reference sequence). This CDR3 has 14 amino acids.

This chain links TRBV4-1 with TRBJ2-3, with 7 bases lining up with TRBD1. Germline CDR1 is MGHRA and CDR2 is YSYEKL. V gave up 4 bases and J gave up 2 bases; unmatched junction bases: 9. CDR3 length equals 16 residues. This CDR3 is CASSPVGGRHTDTQYF. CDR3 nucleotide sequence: TGCGCCAGCAGCCCCGTAGGGGGCCGCCACACAGATACGCAGTATTTT.

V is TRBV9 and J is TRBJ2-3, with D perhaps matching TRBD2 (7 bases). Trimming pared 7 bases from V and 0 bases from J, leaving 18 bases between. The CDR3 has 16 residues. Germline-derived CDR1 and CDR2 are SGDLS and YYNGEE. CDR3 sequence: CASGGGSTSSTDTQYF. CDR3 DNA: TGTGCCAGCGGGGGCGGGAGCACCTCTAGCACAGATACGCAGTATTTT.

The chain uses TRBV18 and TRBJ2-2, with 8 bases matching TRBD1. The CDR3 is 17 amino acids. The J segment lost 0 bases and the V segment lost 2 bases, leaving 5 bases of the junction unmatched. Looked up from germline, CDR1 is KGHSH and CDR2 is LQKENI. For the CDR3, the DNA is TGTGCCAGCTCACCAACAGGGACAGGAACGAACACCGGGGAGCTGTTTTTT. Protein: CASSPTGTGTNTGELFF.

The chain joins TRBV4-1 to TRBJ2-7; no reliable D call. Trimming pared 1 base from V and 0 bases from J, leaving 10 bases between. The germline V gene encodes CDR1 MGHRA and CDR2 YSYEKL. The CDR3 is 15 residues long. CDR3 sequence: CASSQVPVSSYEQYF. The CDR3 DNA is TGCGCCAGCAGCCAAGTTCCGGTCAGCTCCTACGAGCAGTACTTC.

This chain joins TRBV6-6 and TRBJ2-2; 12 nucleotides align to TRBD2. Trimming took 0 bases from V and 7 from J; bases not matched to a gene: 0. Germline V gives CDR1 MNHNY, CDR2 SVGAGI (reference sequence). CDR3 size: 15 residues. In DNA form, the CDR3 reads TGTGCCAGCAGTTACTCGACTAGCGGGAGCGGGGAGCTGTTTTTT. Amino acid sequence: CASSYSTSGSGELFF.

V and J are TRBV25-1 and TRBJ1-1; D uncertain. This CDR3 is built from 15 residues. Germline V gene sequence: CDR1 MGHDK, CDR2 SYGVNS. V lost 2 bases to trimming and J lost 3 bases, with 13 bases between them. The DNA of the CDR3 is TGTGCCAGCAGTGAAATCTCGGACCGTTACACTGAAGCTTTCTTT. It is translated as CASSEISDRYTEAFF.

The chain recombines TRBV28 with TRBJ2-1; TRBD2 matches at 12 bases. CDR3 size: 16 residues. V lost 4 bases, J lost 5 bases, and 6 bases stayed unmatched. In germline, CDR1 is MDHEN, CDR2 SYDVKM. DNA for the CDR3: TGTGCCAGCAGTTCTCTAGCGGGAGGGCGGGACAATGAGCAGTTCTTC. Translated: CASSSLAGGRDNEQFF.

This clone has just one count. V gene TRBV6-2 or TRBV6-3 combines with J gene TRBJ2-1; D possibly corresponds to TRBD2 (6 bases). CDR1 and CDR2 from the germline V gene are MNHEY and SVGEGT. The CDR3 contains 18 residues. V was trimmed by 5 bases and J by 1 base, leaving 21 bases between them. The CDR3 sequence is CASSRGTPRVGSYNEQFF. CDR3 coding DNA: TGTGCCAGCAGTCGGGGGACCCCCCGGGTTGGTTCCTACAATGAGCAGTTCTTC.

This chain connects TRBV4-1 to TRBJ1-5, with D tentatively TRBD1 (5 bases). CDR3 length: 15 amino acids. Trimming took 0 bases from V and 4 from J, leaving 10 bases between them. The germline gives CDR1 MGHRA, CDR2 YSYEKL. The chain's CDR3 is CASSQETARNQPQHF. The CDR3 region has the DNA TGCGCCAGCAGCCAAGAGACAGCGAGGAATCAGCCCCAGCATTTT.

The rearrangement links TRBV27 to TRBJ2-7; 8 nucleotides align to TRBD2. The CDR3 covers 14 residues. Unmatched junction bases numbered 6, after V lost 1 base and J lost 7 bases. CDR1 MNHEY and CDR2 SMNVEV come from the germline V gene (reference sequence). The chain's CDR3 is CASSLYGRAREQYF. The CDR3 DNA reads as TGTGCCAGCAGTTTATACGGGAGGGCGAGAGAGCAGTACTTC.

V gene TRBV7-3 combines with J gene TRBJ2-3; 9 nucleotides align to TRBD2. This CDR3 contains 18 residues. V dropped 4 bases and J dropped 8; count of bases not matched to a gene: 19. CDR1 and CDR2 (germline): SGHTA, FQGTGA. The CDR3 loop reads CASSSLRRREGLRCTQYF. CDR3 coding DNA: TGTGCCAGCAGCTCCCTCCGGCGGCGGGAGGGCCTAAGGTGTACGCAGTATTTT.

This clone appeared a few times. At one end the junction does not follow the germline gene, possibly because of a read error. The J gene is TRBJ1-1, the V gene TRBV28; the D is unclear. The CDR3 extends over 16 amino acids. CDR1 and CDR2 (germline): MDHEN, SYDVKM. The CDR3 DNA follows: TGTGCCACCAGTGCCCCCGCGTGGGGAGGGAACACTGAAGCTTTCTTT. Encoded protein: CATSAPAWGGNTEAFF.

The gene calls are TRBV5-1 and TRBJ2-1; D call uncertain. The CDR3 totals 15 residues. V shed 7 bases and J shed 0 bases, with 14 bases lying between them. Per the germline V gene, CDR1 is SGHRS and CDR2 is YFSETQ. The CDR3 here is CASGPGPSSYNEQFF. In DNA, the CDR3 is TGCGCCAGCGGACCCGGGCCGAGCTCCTACAATGAGCAGTTCTTC.

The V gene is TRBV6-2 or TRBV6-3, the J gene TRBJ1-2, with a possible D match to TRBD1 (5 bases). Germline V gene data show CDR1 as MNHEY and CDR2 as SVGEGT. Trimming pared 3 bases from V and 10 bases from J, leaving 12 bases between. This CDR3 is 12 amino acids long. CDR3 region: CASSYVQGLYTF. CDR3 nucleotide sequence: TGTGCCAGCAGTTATGTGCAGGGACTCTACACCTTC.

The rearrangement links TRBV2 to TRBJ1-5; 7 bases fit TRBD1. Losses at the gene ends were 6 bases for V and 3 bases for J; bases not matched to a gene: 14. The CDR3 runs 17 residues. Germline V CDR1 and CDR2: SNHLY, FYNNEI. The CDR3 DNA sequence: TGTGCCAGCAGCCTCAGGAGGGGGGACAGTACCAATCAGCCCCAGCATTTT. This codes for CASSLRRGDSTNQPQHF.

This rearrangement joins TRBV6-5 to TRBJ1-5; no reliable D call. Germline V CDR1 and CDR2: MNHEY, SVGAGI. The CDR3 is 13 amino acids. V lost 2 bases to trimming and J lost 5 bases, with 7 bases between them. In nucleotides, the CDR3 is TGTGCCAGCAGTTACGATCTAGATCAGCCCCAGCATTTT. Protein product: CASSYDLDQPQHF.

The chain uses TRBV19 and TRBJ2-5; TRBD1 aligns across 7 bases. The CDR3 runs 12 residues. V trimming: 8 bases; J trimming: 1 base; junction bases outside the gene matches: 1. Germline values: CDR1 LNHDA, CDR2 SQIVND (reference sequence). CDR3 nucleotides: TGTGCCAGTCGACAGGGCCAAGAGACCCAGTACTTC. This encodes CASRQGQETQYF. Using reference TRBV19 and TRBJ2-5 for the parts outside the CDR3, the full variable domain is DGGITQSPKYLFRKEGQNVTLSCEQNLNHDAMYWYRQDPGQGLRLIYYSQIVNDFQKGDIAEGYSVSREKKESFPLTVTSAQKNPTAFYLCASRQGQETQYFGPGTRLLVL.

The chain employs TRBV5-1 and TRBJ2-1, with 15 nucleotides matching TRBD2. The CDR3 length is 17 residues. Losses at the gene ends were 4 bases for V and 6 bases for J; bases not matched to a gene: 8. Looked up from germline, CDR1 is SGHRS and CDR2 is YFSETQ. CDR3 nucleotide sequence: TGCGCCAGCAGCAGTGGACTAGCGGGAGGGCCTCGCAATGAGCAGTTCTTC. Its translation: CASSSGLAGGPRNEQFF.

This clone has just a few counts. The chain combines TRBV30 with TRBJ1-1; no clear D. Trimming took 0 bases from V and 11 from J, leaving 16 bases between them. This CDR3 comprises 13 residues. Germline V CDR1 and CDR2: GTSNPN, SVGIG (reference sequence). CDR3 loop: CAWSVQGGSVAFF. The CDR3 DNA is TGTGCCTGGAGTGTACAAGGAGGGTCTGTTGCTTTCTTT.

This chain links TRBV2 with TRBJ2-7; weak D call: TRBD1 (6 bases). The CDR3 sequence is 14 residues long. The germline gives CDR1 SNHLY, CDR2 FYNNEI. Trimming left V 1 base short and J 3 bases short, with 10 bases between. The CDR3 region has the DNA TGTGCCAGCAGTGAAGGGACAGATTACTACGAGCAGTACTTC. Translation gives CASSEGTDYYEQYF.

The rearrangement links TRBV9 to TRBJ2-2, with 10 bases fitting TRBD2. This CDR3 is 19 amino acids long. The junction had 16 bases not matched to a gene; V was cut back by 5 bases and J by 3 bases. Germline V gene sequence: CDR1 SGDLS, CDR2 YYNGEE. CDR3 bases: TGTGCCAGCAGTGGGCCGCGGGCACTAGCGGGAATGGACACCGGGGAGCTGTTTTTT. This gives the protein CASSGPRALAGMDTGELFF.

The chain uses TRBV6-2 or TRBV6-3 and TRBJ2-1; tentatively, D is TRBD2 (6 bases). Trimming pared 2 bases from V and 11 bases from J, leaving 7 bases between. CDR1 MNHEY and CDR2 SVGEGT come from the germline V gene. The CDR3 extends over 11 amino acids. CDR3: CASSYAGQQFF. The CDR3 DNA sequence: TGTGCCAGCAGTTACGCGGGACAGCAGTTCTTC.

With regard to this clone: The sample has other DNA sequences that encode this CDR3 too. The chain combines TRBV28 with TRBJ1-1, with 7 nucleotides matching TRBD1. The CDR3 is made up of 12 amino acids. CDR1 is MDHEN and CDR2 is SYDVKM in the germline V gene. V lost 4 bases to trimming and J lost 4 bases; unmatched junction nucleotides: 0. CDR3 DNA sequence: TGTGCCAGCAGTTCAGGGGGCACTGAAGCTTTCTTT. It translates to CASSSGGTEAFF.

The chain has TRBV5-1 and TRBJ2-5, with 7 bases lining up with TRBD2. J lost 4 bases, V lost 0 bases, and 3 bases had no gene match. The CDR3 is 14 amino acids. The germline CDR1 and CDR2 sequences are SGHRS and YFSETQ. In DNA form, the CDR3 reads TGCGCCAGCAGCTTGGGTTGGGAGGGAGAGACCCAGTACTTC. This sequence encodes CASSLGWEGETQYF.